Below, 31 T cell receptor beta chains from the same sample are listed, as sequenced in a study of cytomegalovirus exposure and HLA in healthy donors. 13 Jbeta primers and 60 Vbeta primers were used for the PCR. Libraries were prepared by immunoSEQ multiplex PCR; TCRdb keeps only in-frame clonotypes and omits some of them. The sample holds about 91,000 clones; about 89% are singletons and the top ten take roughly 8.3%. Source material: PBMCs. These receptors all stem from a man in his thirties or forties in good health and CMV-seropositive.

The CDR3 nucleotides are TGTGCCAGCAGTTACATGCTAGCGGGCTCCTACAATGAGCAGTTCTTC. It is translated as CASSYMLAGSYNEQFF. This chain connects TRBV6-5 to TRBJ2-1, with TRBD2 matching 8 bases. Per the germline V gene, CDR1 is MNHEY and CDR2 is SVGAGI. Trimming cost V 2 bases and J 0 bases; bases outside gene matches: 3. The length of the CDR3 is 16 residues.

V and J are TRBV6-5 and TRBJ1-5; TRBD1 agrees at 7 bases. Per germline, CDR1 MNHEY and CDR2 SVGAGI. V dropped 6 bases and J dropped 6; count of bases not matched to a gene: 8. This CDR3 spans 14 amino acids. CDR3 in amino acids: CASSHRGWGQPQHF. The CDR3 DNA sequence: TGTGCCAGCAGCCACAGGGGCTGGGGTCAGCCCCAGCATTTT.

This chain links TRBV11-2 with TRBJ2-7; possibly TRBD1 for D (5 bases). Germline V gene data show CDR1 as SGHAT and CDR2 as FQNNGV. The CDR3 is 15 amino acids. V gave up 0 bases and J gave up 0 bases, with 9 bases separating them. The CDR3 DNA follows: TGTGCCAGCAGCTTAGAGGCAGGGAACTCCTACGAGCAGTACTTC. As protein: CASSLEAGNSYEQYF.

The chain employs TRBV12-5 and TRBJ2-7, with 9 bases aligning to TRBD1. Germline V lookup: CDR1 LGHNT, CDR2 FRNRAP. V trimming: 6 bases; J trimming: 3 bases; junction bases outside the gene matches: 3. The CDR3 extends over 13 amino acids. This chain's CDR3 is CASGQGQGYEQYF. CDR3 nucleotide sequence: TGTGCTAGTGGCCAGGGACAGGGCTACGAGCAGTACTTC.

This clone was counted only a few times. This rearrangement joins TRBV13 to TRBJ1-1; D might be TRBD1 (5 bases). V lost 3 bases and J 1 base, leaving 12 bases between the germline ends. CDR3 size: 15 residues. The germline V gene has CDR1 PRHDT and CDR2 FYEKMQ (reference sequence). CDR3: CASSFRQPPNTEAFF. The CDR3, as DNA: TGTGCCAGCAGCTTCCGACAGCCTCCGAACACTGAAGCTTTCTTT.

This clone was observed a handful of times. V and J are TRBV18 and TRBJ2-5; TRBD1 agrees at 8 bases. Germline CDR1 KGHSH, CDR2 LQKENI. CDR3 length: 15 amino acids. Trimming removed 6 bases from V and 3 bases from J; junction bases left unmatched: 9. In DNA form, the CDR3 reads TGTGCCAGCTCCCTCGGACAGGGACGAAAAGAGACCCAGTACTTC. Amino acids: CASSLGQGRKETQYF. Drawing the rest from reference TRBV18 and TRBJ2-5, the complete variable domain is NAGVMQNPRHLVRRRGQEARLRCSPMKGHSHVYWYRQLPEEGLKFMVYLQKENIIDESGMPKERFSAEFPKEGPSILRIQQVVRGDSAAYFCASSLGQGRKETQYFGPGTRLLVL.

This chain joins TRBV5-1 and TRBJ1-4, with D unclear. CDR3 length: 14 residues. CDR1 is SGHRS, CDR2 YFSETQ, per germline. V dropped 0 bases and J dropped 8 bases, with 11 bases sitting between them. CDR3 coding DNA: TGCGCCAGCAGCTTGGGTCTTGGCGGGGAAAAACTGTTTTTT. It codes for CASSLGLGGEKLFF.

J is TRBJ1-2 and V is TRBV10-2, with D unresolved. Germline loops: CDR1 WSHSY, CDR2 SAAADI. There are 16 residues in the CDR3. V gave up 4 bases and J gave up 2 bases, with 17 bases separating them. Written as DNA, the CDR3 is TGCGCCAGCAGTGCTGGACTCCTCCCGAGGAACTATGGCTACACCTTC. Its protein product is CASSAGLLPRNYGYTF.

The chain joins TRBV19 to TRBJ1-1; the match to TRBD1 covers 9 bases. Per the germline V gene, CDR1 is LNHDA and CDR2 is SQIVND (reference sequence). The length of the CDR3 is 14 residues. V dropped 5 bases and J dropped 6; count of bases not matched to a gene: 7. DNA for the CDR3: TGTGCCAGTAGTCTCGAGACAGGGGGGTCTGAAGCTTTCTTT. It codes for CASSLETGGSEAFF.

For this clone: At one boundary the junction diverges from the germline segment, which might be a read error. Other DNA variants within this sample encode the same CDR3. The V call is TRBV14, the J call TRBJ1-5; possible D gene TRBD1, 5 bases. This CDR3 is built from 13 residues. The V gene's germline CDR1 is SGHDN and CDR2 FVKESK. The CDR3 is CASSQQGNQPQHF. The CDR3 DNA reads TGCGCCAGCAGCCAACAGGGCAATCAGCCCCAGCATTTT.

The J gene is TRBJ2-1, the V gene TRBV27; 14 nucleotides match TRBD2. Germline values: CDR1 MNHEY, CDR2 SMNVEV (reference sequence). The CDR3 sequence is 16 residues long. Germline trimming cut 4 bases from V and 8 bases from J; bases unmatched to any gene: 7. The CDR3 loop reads CASSSRLAGGPHEQFF. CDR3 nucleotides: TGTGCCAGCAGTTCCAGACTAGCGGGAGGGCCGCATGAGCAGTTCTTC.

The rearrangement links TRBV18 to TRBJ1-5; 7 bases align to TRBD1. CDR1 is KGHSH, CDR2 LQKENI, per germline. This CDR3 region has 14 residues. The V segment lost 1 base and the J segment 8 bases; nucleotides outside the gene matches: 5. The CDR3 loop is CASSPQGAWEPQHF. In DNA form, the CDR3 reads TGTGCCAGCTCACCACAGGGGGCTTGGGAGCCCCAGCATTTT.

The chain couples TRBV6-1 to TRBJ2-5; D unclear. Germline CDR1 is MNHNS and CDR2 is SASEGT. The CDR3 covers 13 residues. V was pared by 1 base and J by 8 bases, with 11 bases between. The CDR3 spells CASSEDPRLTQYF. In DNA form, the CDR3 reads TGTGCCAGCAGTGAAGATCCCAGGCTAACCCAGTACTTC.

CDR3 residues: CASSFISPEGSGYTF. For the CDR3, the DNA is TGTGCCAGCAGTTTTATCTCACCGGAGGGGTCCGGCTACACCTTC. The chain links TRBV27 to TRBJ1-2, with a possible D match to TRBD1 (5 bases). CDR1 MNHEY and CDR2 SMNVEV come from the germline V gene (reference sequence). CDR3 size: 15 residues. V was trimmed by 3 bases and J by 8 bases, leaving 19 bases between them.

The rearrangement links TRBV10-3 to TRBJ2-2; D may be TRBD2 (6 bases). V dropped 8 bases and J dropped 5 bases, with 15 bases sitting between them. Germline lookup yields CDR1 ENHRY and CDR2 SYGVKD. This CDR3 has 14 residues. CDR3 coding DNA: TGTGCCATCTCCAAGGGAGGAAGAACCGGGGAGCTGTTTTTT. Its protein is CAISKGGRTGELFF.

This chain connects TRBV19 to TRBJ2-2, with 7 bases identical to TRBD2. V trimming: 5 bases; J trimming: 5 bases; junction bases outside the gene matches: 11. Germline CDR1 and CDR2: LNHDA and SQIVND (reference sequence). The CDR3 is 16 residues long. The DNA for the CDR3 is TGTGCCAGTAGTCTGGTGGGCGGGAGTCGGACCGGGGAGCTGTTTTTT. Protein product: CASSLVGGSRTGELFF.

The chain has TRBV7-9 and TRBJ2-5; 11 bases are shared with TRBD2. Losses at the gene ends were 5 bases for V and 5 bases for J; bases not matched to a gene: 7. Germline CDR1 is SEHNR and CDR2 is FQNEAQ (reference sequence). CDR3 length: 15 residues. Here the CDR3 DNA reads TGTGCCAGCAGCCCAACTAGCGGGAGTGGCGAGACCCAGTACTTC. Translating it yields CASSPTSGSGETQYF.

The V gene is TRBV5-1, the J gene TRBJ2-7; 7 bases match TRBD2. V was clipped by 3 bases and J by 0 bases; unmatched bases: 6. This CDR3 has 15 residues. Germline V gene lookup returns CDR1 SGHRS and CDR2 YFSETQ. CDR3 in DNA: TGCGCCAGCAGCTCAGCTAGCGGTAGCTCCTACGAGCAGTACTTC. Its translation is CASSSASGSSYEQYF.

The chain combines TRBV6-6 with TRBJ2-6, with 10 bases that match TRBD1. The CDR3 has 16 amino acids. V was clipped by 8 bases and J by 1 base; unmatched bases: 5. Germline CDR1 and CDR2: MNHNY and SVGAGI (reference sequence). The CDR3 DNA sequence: TGTGCCAGCTCGGGACAGGGGTCTTCTGGGGCCAACGTCCTGACTTTC. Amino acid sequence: CASSGQGSSGANVLTF.

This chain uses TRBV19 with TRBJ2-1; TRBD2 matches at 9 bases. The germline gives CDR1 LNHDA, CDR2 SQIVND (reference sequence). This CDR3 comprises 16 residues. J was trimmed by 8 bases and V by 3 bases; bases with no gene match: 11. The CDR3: CASSIGGTSFWDEQFF. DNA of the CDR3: TGTGCCAGTAGTATTGGAGGGACTAGCTTTTGGGATGAGCAGTTCTTC.

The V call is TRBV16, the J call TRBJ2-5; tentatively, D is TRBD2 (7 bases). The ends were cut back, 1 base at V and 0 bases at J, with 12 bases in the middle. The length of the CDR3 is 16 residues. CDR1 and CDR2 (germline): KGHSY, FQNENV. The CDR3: CASSQYGGPYQETQYF. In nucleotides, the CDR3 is TGTGCCAGCAGCCAATACGGGGGGCCGTACCAAGAGACCCAGTACTTC.

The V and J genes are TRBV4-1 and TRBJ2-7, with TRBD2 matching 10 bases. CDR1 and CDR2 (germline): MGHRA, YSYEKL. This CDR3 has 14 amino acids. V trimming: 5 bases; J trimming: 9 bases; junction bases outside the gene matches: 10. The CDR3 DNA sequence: TGCGCCAGCAGCTCGACTAGCGGGTACCTCGGGCAGTACTTC. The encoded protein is CASSSTSGYLGQYF.

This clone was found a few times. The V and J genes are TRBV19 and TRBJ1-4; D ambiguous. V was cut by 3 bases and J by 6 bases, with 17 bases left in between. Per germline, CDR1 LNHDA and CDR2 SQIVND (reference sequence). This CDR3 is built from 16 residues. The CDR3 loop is CASSIYRSADYEKLFF. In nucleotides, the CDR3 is TGTGCCAGTAGTATCTATCGGTCGGCAGACTATGAAAAACTGTTTTTT.

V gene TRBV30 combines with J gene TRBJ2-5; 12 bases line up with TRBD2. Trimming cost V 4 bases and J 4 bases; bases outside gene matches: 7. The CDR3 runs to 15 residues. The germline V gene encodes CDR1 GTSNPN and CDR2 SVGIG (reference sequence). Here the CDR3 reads CAWKATTSGRETQYF. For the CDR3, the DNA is TGTGCCTGGAAAGCTACGACTAGCGGGAGAGAGACCCAGTACTTC.

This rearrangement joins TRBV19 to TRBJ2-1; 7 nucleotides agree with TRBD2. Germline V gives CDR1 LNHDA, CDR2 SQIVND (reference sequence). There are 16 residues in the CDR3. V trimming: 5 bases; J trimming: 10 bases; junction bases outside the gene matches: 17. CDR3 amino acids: CASSPNSGILGGEQFF. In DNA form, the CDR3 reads TGTGCCAGTAGTCCAAACAGCGGGATATTGGGGGGGGAGCAGTTCTTC.

CDR3 protein: CASSVAAGSTDTQYF. CDR3 nucleotide sequence: TGTGCCAGCAGCGTAGCGGCGGGGAGCACAGATACGCAGTATTTT. The chain carries TRBV9 and TRBJ2-3; tentative D call: TRBD2 (6 bases). The CDR3 consists of 15 residues. The V gene lost 0 bases and the J gene lost 0 bases, with 8 bases spanning the gap. CDR1 is SGDLS and CDR2 is YYNGEE in the germline V gene.

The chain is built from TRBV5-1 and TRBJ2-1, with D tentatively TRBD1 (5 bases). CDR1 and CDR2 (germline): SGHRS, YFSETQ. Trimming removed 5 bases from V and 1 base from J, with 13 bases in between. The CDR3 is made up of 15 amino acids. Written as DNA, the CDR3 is TGCGCCAGCAGACAAATGGGGCAATCCTACAATGAGCAGTTCTTC. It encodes CASRQMGQSYNEQFF.

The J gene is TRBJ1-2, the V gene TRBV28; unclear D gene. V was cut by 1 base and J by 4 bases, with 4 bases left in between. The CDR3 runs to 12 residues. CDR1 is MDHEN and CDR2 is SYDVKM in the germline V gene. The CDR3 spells CASSLYRYGYTF. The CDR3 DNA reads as TGTGCCAGCAGTTTATATCGCTATGGCTACACCTTC.

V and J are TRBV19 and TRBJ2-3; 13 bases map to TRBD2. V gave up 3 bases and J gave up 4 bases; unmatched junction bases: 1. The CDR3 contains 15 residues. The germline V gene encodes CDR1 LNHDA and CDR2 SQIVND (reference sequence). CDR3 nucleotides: TGTGCCAGTAGTATCACTAGCGGGAGGGCAGATACGCAGTATTTT. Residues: CASSITSGRADTQYF.

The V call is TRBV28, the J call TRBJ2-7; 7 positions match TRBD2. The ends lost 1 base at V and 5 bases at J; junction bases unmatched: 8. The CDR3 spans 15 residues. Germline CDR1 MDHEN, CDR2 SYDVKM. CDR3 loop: CASSLSGLPGDEQYF. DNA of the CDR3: TGTGCCAGCAGTTTATCGGGACTACCGGGGGACGAGCAGTACTTC.

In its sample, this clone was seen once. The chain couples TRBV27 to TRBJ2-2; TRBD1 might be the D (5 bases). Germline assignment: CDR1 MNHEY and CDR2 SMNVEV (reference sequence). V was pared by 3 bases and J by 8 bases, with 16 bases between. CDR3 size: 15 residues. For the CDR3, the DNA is TGTGCCAGCAGTTTCAATAGGGGCAAAAAAGGGGAGCTGTTTTTT. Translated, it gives CASSFNRGKKGELFF.